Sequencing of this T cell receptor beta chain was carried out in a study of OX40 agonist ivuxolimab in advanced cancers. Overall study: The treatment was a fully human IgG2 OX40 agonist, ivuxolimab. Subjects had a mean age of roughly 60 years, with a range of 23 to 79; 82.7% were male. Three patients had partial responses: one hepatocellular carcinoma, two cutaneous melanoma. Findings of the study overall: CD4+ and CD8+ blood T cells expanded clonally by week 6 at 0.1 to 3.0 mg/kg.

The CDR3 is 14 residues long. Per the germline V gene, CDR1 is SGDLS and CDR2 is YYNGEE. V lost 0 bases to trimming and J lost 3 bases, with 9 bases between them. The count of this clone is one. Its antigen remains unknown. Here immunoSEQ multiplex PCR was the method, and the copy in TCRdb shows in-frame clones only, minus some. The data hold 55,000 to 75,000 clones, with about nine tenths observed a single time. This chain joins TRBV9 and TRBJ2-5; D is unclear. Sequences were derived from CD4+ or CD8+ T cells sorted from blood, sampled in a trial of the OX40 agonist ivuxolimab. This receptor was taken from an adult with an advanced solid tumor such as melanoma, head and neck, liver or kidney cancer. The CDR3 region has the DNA TGTGCCAGCAGCGTAGCTACGGTGGAAGAGACCCAGTACTTC. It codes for CASSVATVEETQYF.